One and the same sample provided the 25 T cell receptor beta chains below, sequenced in a study of beta chain features in type 1 diabetes. Study-wide results and caveats: TCRB CDR3 length was moderately but significantly reduced in all four CD4+ subsets of Type 1 diabetes patients.

Antigens for these TCRs are unknown. Expressed TCRB transcripts were sequenced, since all the RNA that had been isolated was reverse transcribed. Produced via immunoSEQ multiplex PCR; TCRdb's table is partial and in-frame only. In the table there are under 300,000 clones, roughly 20% of which are singletons. Sample: naive CD4+ T cells from blood. Source of these receptors: a woman aged 40 to 50 with type 1 diabetes.

The chain combines TRBV27 with TRBJ2-4; D may be TRBD2 (6 bases). V was shortened by 10 bases and J by 6 bases, with 16 bases between the two germline ends. The CDR3 loop spans 13 amino acids. Germline V lookup: CDR1 MNHEY, CDR2 SMNVEV (reference sequence). The CDR3: CATGGVEGNIQYF. In DNA form, the CDR3 reads TGTGCCACCGGTGGTGTGGAGGGAAACATTCAGTACTTC.

The CDR3 is CASSSPQGANIQYF. DNA for the CDR3: TGTGCCAGCAGCTCCCCGCAGGGGGCGAACATTCAGTACTTC. This sequence joins TRBV13 and TRBJ2-4; TRBD1 matches 8 bases. V was pared by 4 bases and J by 7 bases, with 6 bases of the junction left unmatched. The CDR3 extends over 14 amino acids. CDR1 is PRHDT and CDR2 is FYEKMQ in the germline V gene (reference sequence).

V and J are TRBV10-3 and TRBJ1-1; 9 nucleotides align to TRBD1. This CDR3 comprises 14 residues. CDR1 and CDR2 (germline): ENHRY, SYGVKD. V was pared by 10 bases and J by 7 bases, with 13 bases of the junction left unmatched. The CDR3 nucleotides are TGTGCCACCGGCATCCGACAGGGGGTTTATGAAGCTTTCTTT. Translated: CATGIRQGVYEAFF.

V is TRBV5-8 and J is TRBJ1-5; D is perhaps TRBD1 (5 bases). Per germline, CDR1 SGHTS and CDR2 YDEGEE. CDR3 length: 16 amino acids. V lost 4 bases to trimming and J lost 5 bases, with 19 bases between them. In nucleotides, the CDR3 is TGTGCCAGCAGCCTGGGGAGGGGCTTTCACGATCAGCCCCAGCATTTT. This translates into CASSLGRGFHDQPQHF.

This clone appeared a few times. This chain connects TRBV10-3 to TRBJ2-1; D may be TRBD2 (6 bases). Between the trimmed V and J ends, which lost 2 bases and 7 bases, there was a span of 12 bases. CDR1 is ENHRY and CDR2 is SYGVKD in the germline V gene. The CDR3 spans 14 residues. For the CDR3, the DNA is TGTGCCATCAGTGAGGGACTATCGAAGAATGAGCAGTTCTTC. Its protein is CAISEGLSKNEQFF.

The CDR3 nucleotides are TGTGCCAGCAGCTTAAGCGCGAGCTCCTACGAGCAGTACTTC. Its protein product is CASSLSASSYEQYF. J is TRBJ2-7 and V is TRBV7-9; no firm D call. Trimming stripped 2 bases from V and 0 bases from J, with 8 bases between. The CDR3 contains 14 residues. Germline assignment: CDR1 SEHNR and CDR2 FQNEAQ (reference sequence).

V gene TRBV5-1 combines with J gene TRBJ1-4; D not certain. The germline V and J ends were trimmed by 0 bases and 8 bases, with 14 bases remaining between them. The CDR3 covers 15 residues. Germline CDR1 is SGHRS and CDR2 is YFSETQ. The CDR3 nucleotides are TGCGCCAGCAGCTTGGCGGTAGCCAGTAGGGAAAAACTGTTTTTT. Translated: CASSLAVASREKLFF. The variable domain in full, completed from reference TRBV5-1 and TRBJ1-4, reads KAGVTQTPRYLIKTRGQQVTLSCSPISGHRSVSWYQQTPGQGLQFLFEYFSETQRNKGNFPGRFSGRQFSNSRSEMNVSTLELGDSALYLCASSLAVASREKLFFGSGTQLSVL.

In this sample, this clone turned up a few times. J is TRBJ1-1 and V is TRBV14; tentatively, D is TRBD1 (6 bases). CDR3 length equals 13 residues. The germline gives CDR1 SGHDN, CDR2 FVKESK. Trimming stripped 10 bases from V and 0 bases from J, with 12 bases between. CDR3: CATQGQMNTEAFF. In DNA, the CDR3 is TGTGCCACCCAGGGGCAAATGAACACTGAAGCTTTCTTT. The entire variable domain, with the rest obtained from reference TRBV14 and TRBJ1-1, is as follows: EAGVTQFPSHSVIEKGQTVTLRCDPISGHDNLYWYRRVMGKEIKFLLHFVKESKQDESGMPNNRFLAERTGGTYSTLKVQPAELEDSGVYFCATQGQMNTEAFFGQGTRLTVV.

V and J are TRBV4-1 and TRBJ2-3; TRBD1 matches at 7 bases. This CDR3 has 16 residues. Germline V gives CDR1 MGHRA, CDR2 YSYEKL. V shed 5 bases and J 3 bases; nucleotides not matched to a gene: 11. CDR3 residues: CASSYPARGRTDTQYF. The CDR3 DNA reads TGCGCCAGCAGCTACCCCGCGAGGGGGCGGACAGATACGCAGTATTTT.

This clone was picked up a small number of times. The chain has TRBV19 and TRBJ1-5; TRBD1 agrees at 8 bases. The V gene's germline CDR1 is LNHDA and CDR2 SQIVND (reference sequence). The V segment lost 7 bases and the J segment 7 bases; nucleotides outside the gene matches: 6. This CDR3 has 13 residues. CDR3 sequence reads: CASTQQGGQPQHF. The CDR3 nucleotides are TGTGCCAGTACGCAACAGGGGGGCCAGCCCCAGCATTTT.

This clone was seen a handful of times. The chain carries TRBV5-1 and TRBJ2-7; 9 nucleotides match TRBD1. Germline assignment: CDR1 SGHRS and CDR2 YFSETQ. This CDR3 has 12 residues. The junction had 2 bases not matched to a gene; V was cut back by 7 bases and J by 3 bases. The DNA of the CDR3 is TGCGCCAGCCGGGACAGGGACTACGAGCAGTACTTC. This encodes CASRDRDYEQYF.

This clone was observed a few times. In DNA form, the CDR3 reads TGTGCCACGGGCGGAGGGTTCTCGTACGAGCAGTACTTC. Its translation is CATGGGFSYEQYF. The rearrangement uses TRBV28 and TRBJ2-7, with D possibly being TRBD2 (6 bases). The length of the CDR3 is 13 residues. Between the trimmed V and J ends, which lost 10 bases and 4 bases, there was a span of 17 bases. The germline V gene encodes CDR1 MDHEN and CDR2 SYDVKM.

The rearrangement joins TRBV28 to TRBJ2-7, with TRBD1 matching over 7 bases. The CDR3 extends over 10 amino acids. Trimming at V came to 11 bases and at J to 7 bases, leaving 5 bases not matched to a gene. Germline V gene sequence: CDR1 MDHEN, CDR2 SYDVKM. CDR3 in amino acids: CAAKGAEQYF. The CDR3 DNA follows: TGTGCCGCCAAGGGGGCTGAGCAGTACTTC.

CDR3 bases: TGTGCCAGCAGCCAGAGGAAGGGGGCCGACACTGAAGCTTTCTTT. Its protein is CASSQRKGADTEAFF. The chain combines TRBV28 with TRBJ1-1; 7 nucleotides match TRBD1. Trimming cost V 6 bases and J 3 bases; bases outside gene matches: 10. CDR1 and CDR2 (germline): MDHEN, SYDVKM. The CDR3 is made up of 15 amino acids.

This clone appeared a few times. This chain connects TRBV9 to TRBJ2-7, with TRBD1 identical over 10 bases. CDR1 and CDR2 from the germline V gene are SGDLS and YYNGEE. The CDR3 contains 14 residues. The V segment lost 4 bases and the J segment 3 bases; nucleotides outside the gene matches: 4. CDR3 in amino acids: CASSPWDRGYEQYF. For the CDR3, the DNA is TGTGCCAGCAGCCCTTGGGACAGGGGCTACGAGCAGTACTTC.

J is TRBJ2-5 and V is TRBV18; the D gene is possibly TRBD2 (6 bases). Deletions cut 3 bases from V and 3 bases from J, with 8 bases between. The CDR3 extends over 13 amino acids. The germline V gene encodes CDR1 KGHSH and CDR2 LQKENI. CDR3 nucleotides: TGTGCCAGCTCACCGGGCGGGGAAGAGACCCAGTACTTC. Translation gives CASSPGGEETQYF. The full variable domain, its missing parts supplied by reference TRBV18 and TRBJ2-5, is NAGVMQNPRHLVRRRGQEARLRCSPMKGHSHVYWYRQLPEEGLKFMVYLQKENIIDESGMPKERFSAEFPKEGPSILRIQQVVRGDSAAYFCASSPGGEETQYFGPGTRLLVL.

This clone has more than one count but fewer than ten. The V gene is TRBV28, the J gene TRBJ2-5; possibly TRBD2 for D (6 bases). V dropped 3 bases and J dropped 2 bases, with 10 bases sitting between them. Germline CDR1 and CDR2: MDHEN and SYDVKM. The CDR3 has 14 amino acids. Here the CDR3 reads CASSLVGGQETQYF. The CDR3 DNA reads TGTGCCAGCAGTTTGGTCGGGGGACAAGAGACCCAGTACTTC.

The V and J genes are TRBV6-1 and TRBJ2-7; 9 bases align to TRBD1. Trimming at V came to 2 bases and at J to 2 bases, leaving 7 bases not matched to a gene. The CDR3 is 16 residues long. Germline-derived CDR1 and CDR2 are MNHNS and SASEGT. CDR3 protein: CASSESGQGGTYEQYF. The CDR3 DNA reads as TGTGCCAGCAGTGAATCGGGACAGGGAGGGACCTACGAGCAGTACTTC.

The rearrangement uses TRBV7-2 and TRBJ1-1; 7 bases line up with TRBD1. The CDR3 sequence is 16 residues long. Germline CDR1 SGHTA, CDR2 FQGNSA. With 5 bases clipped from V and 7 bases from J, the junction kept 16 bases outside the gene matches. The CDR3 bases are TGTGCCAGCAGCCCTCCTCATTACAGGGGATTAGGTGAAGCTTTCTTT. Its translation: CASSPPHYRGLGEAFF.

In its sample, this clone was seen a few times. The gene calls are TRBV27 and TRBJ1-5; TRBD1 might be the D (6 bases). Between the trimmed V and J ends, which lost 9 bases and 0 bases, there was a span of 12 bases. Germline V gives CDR1 MNHEY, CDR2 SMNVEV (reference sequence). There are 14 residues in the CDR3. The chain's CDR3 is CASSTGPSNQPQHF. The CDR3 nucleotides are TGTGCCAGTTCCACAGGGCCTAGCAATCAGCCCCAGCATTTT.

This clone appeared a few times. This rearrangement joins TRBV2 to TRBJ2-7; 15 nucleotides line up with TRBD2. The CDR3 totals 14 residues. With 7 bases clipped from V and 6 bases from J, the junction kept 4 bases outside the gene matches. The germline CDR1 and CDR2 sequences are SNHLY and FYNNEI. The CDR3 reads CASTPGLAGGEQYF. As DNA, the CDR3 is TGTGCCAGCACCCCGGGACTAGCGGGGGGCGAGCAGTACTTC.

This clone was seen only a few times. Within the sample, other DNA sequences also encode this same CDR3. The J gene is TRBJ1-5, the V gene TRBV5-1; TRBD1 is a possible D gene (6 bases). The germline V gene has CDR1 SGHRS and CDR2 YFSETQ. This CDR3 spans 15 amino acids. Trimming stripped 2 bases from V and 1 base from J, with 10 bases between. In nucleotides, the CDR3 is TGCGCCAGCAGCTTAGAGGGGGTCAGCAATCAGCCCCAGCATTTT. It specifies CASSLEGVSNQPQHF.

V and J are TRBV28 and TRBJ1-5, with 8 positions matching TRBD1. This CDR3 is built from 14 residues. Germline V gives CDR1 MDHEN, CDR2 SYDVKM. The ends lost 5 bases at V and 9 bases at J; junction bases unmatched: 9. CDR3 nucleotide sequence: TGTGCCAGCAGTCCTGGACAGGGCCACCTGCCCCAGCATTTT. Its translation: CASSPGQGHLPQHF. Based on the CDR3 plus reference TRBV28 and TRBJ1-5, the full variable domain is DVKVTQSSRYLVKRTGEKVFLECVQDMDHENMFWYRQDPGLGLRLIYFSYDVKMKEKGDIPEGYSVSREKKERFSLILESASTNQTSMYLCASSPGQGHLPQHFGDGTRLSIL.

In this sample, this clone turned up a few times. The genes are TRBV9 and TRBJ1-4; 7 bases fit TRBD1. After removal of 3 bases from V and 8 bases from J, the junction contained 4 bases not matched to a gene. The germline CDR1 and CDR2 sequences are SGDLS and YYNGEE. The CDR3 totals 13 residues. CDR3 DNA: TGTGCCAGCAGCGCTTGGGACAGCGAAAAACTGTTTTTT. Translation: CASSAWDSEKLFF. Supplemented by reference TRBV9 and TRBJ1-4, the full variable domain reads DSGVTQTPKHLITATGQRVTLRCSPRSGDLSVYWYQQSLDQGLQFLIQYYNGEERAKGNILERFSAQQFPDLHSELNLSSLELGDSALYFCASSAWDSEKLFFGSGTQLSVL.

CDR3 loop: CASSWGTSRGNEQFF. As DNA, the CDR3 is TGTGCCAGCAGCTGGGGGACTAGCAGGGGCAATGAGCAGTTCTTC. The rearrangement links TRBV5-4 to TRBJ2-1; TRBD2 aligns across 9 bases. Germline V gene lookup returns CDR1 SGHNT and CDR2 YYREEE (reference sequence). The CDR3 is 15 residues long. With 3 bases clipped from V and 6 bases from J, the junction kept 7 bases outside the gene matches.